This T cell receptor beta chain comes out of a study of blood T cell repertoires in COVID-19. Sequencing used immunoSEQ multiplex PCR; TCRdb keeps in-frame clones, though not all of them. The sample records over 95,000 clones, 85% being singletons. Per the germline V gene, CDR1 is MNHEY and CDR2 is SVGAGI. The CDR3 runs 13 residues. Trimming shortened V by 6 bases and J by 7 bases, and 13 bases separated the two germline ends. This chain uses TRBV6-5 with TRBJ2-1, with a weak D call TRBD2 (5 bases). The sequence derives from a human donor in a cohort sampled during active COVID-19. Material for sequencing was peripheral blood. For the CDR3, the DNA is TGTGCCAGCAGAACAACTCTAGCAAATGAGCAGTTCTTC. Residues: CASRTTLANEQFF.